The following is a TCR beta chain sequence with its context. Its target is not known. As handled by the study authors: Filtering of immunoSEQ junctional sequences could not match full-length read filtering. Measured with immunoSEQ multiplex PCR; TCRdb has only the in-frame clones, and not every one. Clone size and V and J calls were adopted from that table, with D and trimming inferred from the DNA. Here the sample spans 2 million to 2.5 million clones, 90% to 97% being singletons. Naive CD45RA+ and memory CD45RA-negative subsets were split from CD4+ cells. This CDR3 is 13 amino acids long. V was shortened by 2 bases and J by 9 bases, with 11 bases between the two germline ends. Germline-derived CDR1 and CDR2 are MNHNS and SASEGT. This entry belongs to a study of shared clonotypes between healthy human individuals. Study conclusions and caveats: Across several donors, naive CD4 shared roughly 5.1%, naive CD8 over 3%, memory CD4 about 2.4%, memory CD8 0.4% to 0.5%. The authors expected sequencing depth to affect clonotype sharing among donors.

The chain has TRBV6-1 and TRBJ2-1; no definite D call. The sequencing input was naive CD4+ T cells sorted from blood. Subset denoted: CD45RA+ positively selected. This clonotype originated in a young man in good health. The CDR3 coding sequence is TGTGCCAGCAGTGAACCAGGCAGGAGTGAGCAGTTCTTC. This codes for CASSEPGRSEQFF.